The source of this TCR beta chain is a study of T cell responses to AZD1222 COVID-19 vaccine. Findings and caveats of the study: Rises in breadth and depth of Spike-specific TCRs came after two AZD1222 doses. As reported, nearly half of all spike-specific TCRs target variant regions that are unmutated.

This CDR3 contains 14 residues. Germline values: CDR1 MNHEY, CDR2 SVGAGI. Trimming cost V 11 bases and J 1 base; bases outside gene matches: 9. Using immunoSEQ multiplex PCR, the repertoire was profiled, and TCRdb retains in-frame clones only, with some absent. The table has roughly 24,000 clones, 80% to 90% seen once; the top ten hold 2.5% to 3%. This clone was recorded once. Its antigen is unknown. The starting material was peripheral blood, obtained 28 days after the second AZD1222 dose. V usage is TRBV6-5 and J usage is TRBJ2-5; 8 bases align to TRBD2. The origin of this receptor is an adult who received the AZD1222 COVID-19 vaccine. The CDR3 loop is CAGSGLAGQETQYF. In DNA form, the CDR3 reads TGTGCCGGGTCCGGTCTAGCGGGCCAAGAGACCCAGTACTTC.